This T cell receptor beta chain appears in the sequencing data of a study of tumor-infiltrating lymphocytes in primary liver carcinoma. About the study: Tumor lesions were T1-T3 N0M0 and spanned about 4.2 to 11 cm.

Germline CDR1 reads SQVTM; CDR2 reads ANQGSEA. This CDR3 region has 14 residues. The ends were cut back, 1 base at V and 3 bases at J, with 13 bases in the middle. The sample holds a few counts of this clonotype. With a much larger clone just one base away, this may be a read error. From roughly 20-30 mg of unsorted bulk tissue, DNA and RNA were co-extracted together. Primary liver carcinoma, confirmed by histopathology, was surgically resected. The input was around 500 ng total RNA; TCR beta cDNA was made from it with a constant-region primer. Three nested multiplex PCR rounds of slightly modified ARM-PCR generated TCR beta libraries. A C-beta reverse primer was combined with TRBV1-TRBV30 forward primers in the first two PCR rounds, and each round had roughly 9 cycles. TCRdb reprocessed the multiplex PCR reads with MiXCR, giving one entry per CDR3 protein. The sample contains roughly 100,000 distinct CDR3 sequences, around three quarters of which appear only once.

Sequences were obtained from liver tumor tissue from sampling region 5. As to subset: tumor region T5, tumor centre. V and J are TRBV29-1 and TRBJ2-7; no firm D call. The TCR comes from a woman aged 60-75 years with primary liver carcinoma and hepatitis B virus infection. CDR3 residues: CSVEGGRSDYEQYF. The CDR3 nucleotides are TGCAGCGTTGAAGGGGGTCGGTCGGACTACGAGCAGTACTTC.